This TCR beta chain was obtained from a study of T cell clusters in autoimmune cytopenias (dated by TCRdb to the late 2010s). In terms of the full investigation: The 14 chronic lymphocytic leukemia controls were untreated and were free of autoimmune cytopenia, with mean and median ages of approximately 65 and 63 years recorded and roughly 5 of the controls being female. The median TRB sequencing depth was 51,575 reads per sample, and the median number of distinct TRB clonotypes was approximately 2,000 per sample. For primary cytopenia, about 23 age-matched healthy donors were used as controls, and for secondary cytopenia, more than 13 age-matched CLL patients were used as controls. In autoimmune cytopenia patients, peripheral blood TRB and IGH repertoires were sequenced during active disease and over treatment follow-up, together with healthy, CLL and autoimmune hepatitis controls. The goal of the study was to find out whether patients with autoimmune cytopenia have a disease-specific immune repertoire signature that could be used as a blood-based biomarker.

Measured from the cysteine to the phenylalanine, the CDR3 is 16 residues long. No coding sequence is recorded. CDR1 and CDR2 are drawn from the germline V gene (reference sequence): SEHNR, FQNEAQ. Overall results and qualifications from the work: TRB repertoire shifts, with less even repertoires observed in secondary cytopenia and CLL, were mostly attributed to lymphoma bias rather than autoimmunity. About 3.3-fold more exclusive TRB clusters were observed in healthy donors than in active autoimmune hepatitis patients, consistent with an autoimmunity-wide signature. The T cell clusters were defined in silico only, and their functional role remained to be validated experimentally. In the comparison of secondary cytopenia with CLL, the cluster-lack signature was not observed, apparently because the dominant lymphoma-associated repertoire masked the signature. A lack of physiological T cell clusters in primary autoimmune cytopenia patients was suggested by GLIPH, as 51 clusters were found to be exclusive to healthy donors versus 17 exclusive to patients.

Notes on this clonotype: Its binding antigen is unknown.

TRB amplification used approximately 250 ng of peripheral blood genomic DNA, around 40,000 genome equivalents, per sample. To amplify TRB rearrangements, a touch-down multiplex PCR protocol was run with the TRB-A and TRB-B primer pools combined in a single tube. Illumina adapters and sample indices were added to the amplicons through two consecutive PCR reactions using Phusion HS II polymerase. After gel purification with the NucleoSpin Gel and PCR Clean-up kit, the amplicons were quantified by Qubit and checked for quality on an Agilent 2100 Bioanalyzer. Sequencing of the libraries was performed on an Illumina MiSeq with 600-cycle, single-indexed, paired-end runs. The original methods were these. Alignment and assembly of TRB reads were performed with MiXCR version 2.1.12 and the default MiXCR reference library. A clone was defined by each unique CDR3 nucleotide sequence, and the analysis included only productive sequences with two or more reads. To assess repertoire diversity, an R script computed alpha-parameterized diversity profiles (alpha 0 to 5), which included the Shannon (alpha 1) and Simpson (alpha 2) indices. The tcR package was used to compute combinatorial TRB VJ usage, and cohorts were compared on this usage by principal component analysis with ade4. GLIPH clustering of TCRbeta CDR3s was carried out on cohort pairs matched by age and read depth, and cluster frequencies were compared by Wilcoxon test. TCRdb reprocessed the reads and provides one entry for every CDR3 protein sequence; no DNA is given. TCRdb, not the authors, supplied the V and J calls. The table for this sample records around 5,000 distinct CDR3 sequences. Approximately 55% of the sample is in the top ten clones.

These data also formed part of another study, on T cell repertoires in aging, cancer and after chemotherapy. That second publication adds: The donors fell into six age groups ranging from 30 or younger to 70 or older, and each group had at least three individuals. Paired pre- and post-chemotherapy samples in the hematological group came from chronic lymphocytic leukemia patients treated with fludarabine- or bendamustine-based regimens. In total, the full dataset held 8.5 million to 9.5 million TCR reads. Compared with age-matched healthy donors, untreated patients with either hematological or solid cancers had significantly lower TCR diversity in the blood along with higher clonality. In healthy donors, the decline in TCR diversity with age was mainly explained by loss of richness, whereas in cancer patients loss of evenness was also found to contribute. Median generation probability increased over the chemotherapy interval in both cancer cohorts, suggesting repertoire reconstitution through rebound thymic output. The authors noted that the repertoire data do not allow conclusions about immunological memory after chemotherapy. Lymphoid organ infiltration was present in hematological cancer patients, and this infiltration may itself impair thymic emigration or peripheral T cell expansion. The study profiled peripheral blood TCR beta repertoires from healthy donors and cancer patients to examine immunoaging and T cell reconstitution after chemotherapy. A cohort of around 210 cancer patients (94 with hematological and 124 with solid cancers) was assembled, and 95 healthy donors were included as a reference group. TRB sequences were processed with MiXCR versions 2.12 and 3.0.5. The repertoire metrics were Shannon diversity, evenness, clonality (calculated as one minus evenness), and diversity profiles parameterized by alpha from 0 to 5. Generation probabilities of clones in paired pre- and post-chemotherapy samples were computed with the IGoR algorithm.

The V gene is TRBV7-9 and the J gene is TRBJ2-2; TCRdb gives TRBD1 as the D gene, but with no DNA this cannot be confirmed. The specimen was peripheral blood. This TCR derives from a human donor with chronic lymphocytic leukemia. The donor label of this sample is uncertain. This receptor carries the CDR3 CASSSPRGSNTGELFF.